Detailed here is one T cell receptor (beta chain). This sample was taken from a study of blood T cell repertoires in COVID-19. On the study more broadly: Sites across the United States, Italy and Spain contributed samples from acute and convalescent COVID-19.

Seattle patient enrollment occurred during active infection, with longitudinal follow-up thereafter. Original methodology: It was from reference gene primer amplification that nucleated cell counts were estimated. The protocol was immunoSEQ multiplex PCR, while the TCRdb copy is restricted to in-frame clones and leaves out a portion. V and J calls and clone size come straight from that table; D and trimming were deduced from the DNA. The sample comprises around 340,000 clones, approximately 86% of which are singletons, and roughly 7.2% rests with the top ten. The CDR3 is made up of 20 amino acids. CDR1 SGHRS and CDR2 YFSETQ come from the germline V gene. Germline trimming cut 0 bases from V and 0 bases from J; bases unmatched to any gene: 15.

The sequencing input was peripheral blood. The gene calls are TRBV5-1 and TRBJ2-1, with TRBD1 matching 7 bases. The clonotype comes from a woman in her fifties or sixties with COVID-19, enrolled during active disease. The CDR3 DNA reads as TGCGCCAGCAGCTTGGTCGGAGTCAGGGGGAACCCGCGCTCCTACAATGAGCAGTTCTTC. Its protein is CASSLVGVRGNPRSYNEQFF.